Described below is a single T cell receptor beta chain sequence and its context. This clonotype was seen only a few times. Its specific antigen is unknown. It has no much larger one-base neighbor in the sample; base qualities were not kept. The receptor library was made with 5' RACE. The sequencer listed for this sample is Illumina HiSeq 2500. A second PCR of about 6 to 11 cycles was run with a J-beta primer mix and a sample-barcoded 5' primer. Each TCR beta cDNA molecule received a unique molecular identifier from a template-switch 5' adaptor carrying 12 random nucleotides. Each sample yielded at least 2.5 million CDR3-containing paired-end reads. First-strand cDNA was synthesized from all RNA with the Mint cDNA synthesis kit, primed by a TRBC-specific oligonucleotide. Following uracil-DNA glycosylase treatment, a first 18-cycle PCR with universal primers M1SS and BC2_uni_R was performed on all cDNA. The published analysis was carried out like this. Normalization of each sample was performed by random selection of 1 million high-quality reads, each carrying a distinct molecular identifier. Instead of being binned into consensus sequences, reads with shared molecular identifiers were discarded. CDR3 identification, clonotype clustering and error correction used MiTCR with a Q25 quality threshold and the strictest error-elimination algorithm. A nonparametric unseen species model with Euler transformation was used to estimate lower-bound total TCR beta diversity. In-frame beta chains were kept once TCRdb had trimmed the public reads at Q25 with fastp and called clones with MiXCR. Each entry is one CDR3 protein sequence, shown with its most common DNA and genes. TCRdb assigned the V and J calls; the authors' analysis was not used. This sample gives about 780,000 distinct CDR3 sequences in total; around 24% of them show up just once. The top ten clones comprise approximately 2.9% of the sample.

The data derive from a study of blood T cells in healthy people across ages (dated by TCRdb to the mid-2010s). About the investigation overall: In model experiments, template switching captured roughly one uniquely barcoded TCR beta cDNA molecule for every two T cells. Using deep sequencing normalized with unique cDNA molecular identifiers, the study measured how TCR beta repertoire diversity changes with age. Using the same blood draw, the study looked at two additional independent replicas of 1 million unique cDNA reads for two donors, one aged 18 to 30 and the other aged 80 or older. The donors were divided into four age groups: young (average around 16 years), middle-aged (approximately 39), aged (approximately 64) and long-lived (nearly 85).

The study at large found these results: The CMV infection status of donors was not known, potentially confounding age-related changes in expanded clonotypes. There was a strong correlation between observed TCR beta diversity and the percentage of naive T cells measured by flow cytometry. Estimates of total diversity based on one million sequenced T cells were regarded as lower bounds and as underestimates. Because profiling used bulk unsorted PBMCs, naive and antigen-experienced compartments could not be compared conclusively. Observed TCR beta diversity per million T cells fell roughly linearly with age, and a significant reduction was already apparent by age roughly 40. The long-lived group showed more naive CD4+ T cells, fewer expanded clones and increased TCR diversity than the aged group, suggesting age selection.

Donors were approximately 42 systemically healthy Caucasian individuals from Russia aged 6 to 90 years. Each donor gave ten milliliters of peripheral blood, collected into EDTA-treated Vacutainer tubes. PBMCs were isolated by Ficoll-Paque density-gradient centrifugation, with at least 6 million obtained per sample. Total RNA, at least 6 micrograms per sample, was extracted from PBMCs with Trizol reagent. For every donor, flow cytometry on a PBMC aliquot measured the percentage of naive CD45RAhigh/CD27high T cells. Trimming takes 10 bases from V and 7 bases from J, and the germline ends sit 13 bases apart. CDR1 and CDR2, per the germline V gene, are ENHRY and SYGVKD. The CDR3 sequence holds 12 residues, the cysteine and phenylalanine included. The retained sequence is limited to the CDR3, 36 bases, with the frame set at the first base. These sequences were also reported in another study, on T cells of mothers and their children. From the second report: Nine systemically healthy Caucasian individuals served as donors, namely three mothers together with their six children. cDNA synthesis consumed the entire amount of extracted RNA, loaded at around 1.5 ug RNA in each 15 ul reaction. In the second PCR, sample barcodes and 2-4 random nucleotides were introduced via the M1S primer. More than 9 million TCR beta CDR3 reads were obtained from each mother, and roughly 3 million reads were obtained from each child. Thymic selection shapes the output of TCR recombination in a similar way in related and unrelated pairs, and inherited differences have a minor effect. Related mother-child pairs always showed normalized repertoire overlap that was slightly higher than in unrelated mother-child pairs, though the difference was never significant. No persistent microchimeric T cell clones were detected, at a sensitivity of roughly 96 clones per million clonotypes. In the study, deep NGS was used to compare the TCR beta repertoires of mothers and children, and features distinguishing related mother-child pairs from unrelated individuals were sought. The mean age was roughly 40 +/- 4 years for the mothers and approximately 11 +/- 4 years for the children. Libraries were sequenced on Illumina HiSeq 2000 with 100+100 nt paired-end reads after adapter ligation with NEBNext reagents. Mother and child libraries were prepared a month apart and sequenced in separate runs to prevent cross-contamination. Between 500,000 and 2,000,000 distinct TCR beta clonotypes were identified per donor. Naive TCR beta clonotypes were estimated from low-frequency clonotypes matched to each donor's FACS-determined naive share, without sorting.

The receptor's source is a boy younger than 18 in good health. The rearranged segments are TRBV10-3 and TRBJ1-4; the D gene is perhaps TRBD1, from 5 matching bases. The sample consisted of blood. The CDR3 in this case is CASSGTGEKLFF. The nucleotide sequence reads as follows: TGTGCCAGCTCCGGGACGGGTGAAAAACTGTTTTTT.